The present entry profiles one TCR beta chain with its context. In TCRdb, the PCR reads were re-called with MiXCR into one record per CDR3 protein. The sample includes approximately 100,000 distinct CDR3 sequences, around 33% of them seen just once. This specimen belongs to a study of molecular identifiers for immune sequencing clone quantification. Study at large: In replicates, RNA from about 21,000 or 97,000 naive CD8 cells was divided five ways and four parts were sequenced.

V was trimmed by 5 bases and J by 4 bases, leaving 17 bases between them. Per the germline V gene, CDR1 is SGHVS and CDR2 is FQNEAQ. The CDR3 is made up of 15 amino acids. The V gene is TRBV7-8, the J gene TRBJ1-2; no clear D gene. This TCR came from a human donor in good health. Some libraries in this study had Jurkat cell RNA spiked in. Sequences were obtained from naive CD8+ T cells from blood, with Jurkat cell RNA spiked in. Subset: FACS-sorted CD8+CD4-CCR7+CD45RA+ naive T cells. This CDR3 is CASSPYQNRAYGYTF. In DNA, the CDR3 is TGTGCCAGCAGCCCATACCAGAACAGAGCCTATGGCTACACCTTC.